These 32 T cell receptor beta chains were sequenced from one sample in a study of T cell repertoires in cytomegalovirus infection. These receptors have no known antigen. TCRdb recomputed calls from the reads with MiXCR, one row per CDR3 protein. The table records a few hundred thousand distinct CDR3 sequences, around 30% of them present only once. The sample was cultured PBMCs, taken from culture after CMV antigen stimulation. The receptors here all came from a human donor in good health (CMV status not recorded). Some clones in this sample may be carry-over from other donors' samples.

The genes are TRBV5-1 and TRBJ2-3, with D possibly being TRBD1 (5 bases). Trimming cost V 2 bases and J 4 bases, with 14 bases left between them. This CDR3 comprises 15 residues. The germline V gene has CDR1 SGHRS and CDR2 YFSETQ. The CDR3: CASSFSGLRADTQYF. The CDR3 nucleotides read TGCGCCAGCAGCTTTTCAGGGCTCCGGGCAGATACGCAGTATTTT.

In this sample, this clonotype turned up many times. The V gene is TRBV12-3 or TRBV12-4, the J gene TRBJ1-5, with D uncertain. The ends were cut back, 5 bases at V and 2 bases at J, with 16 bases in the middle. CDR3 length equals 16 residues. The CDR3 sequence: CASSGSGVVGNQPQHF. The CDR3, as DNA: TGTGCCAGCAGTGGGTCTGGGGTGGTAGGCAATCAGCCCCAGCATTTT.

This clonotype was counted at least ten times. This chain connects TRBV7-2 to TRBJ1-3; D uncertain. In germline, CDR1 is SGHTA, CDR2 FQGNSA. The CDR3 covers 13 residues. Trimming removed 4 bases at V and 4 bases at J, with 8 bases between. The CDR3 protein is CASSSQGGNTIYF. The CDR3 bases are TGTGCCAGCAGCTCCCAAGGGGGAAACACCATATATTTT.

In its sample, this clonotype was seen a few times. The CDR3 DNA sequence: TGCAGCGTGCAATTGGGGGGTCCTAATTCACCCCTCCACTTT. It is translated as CSVQLGGPNSPLHF. The V call is TRBV29-1, the J call TRBJ1-6; D perhaps matches TRBD1 (5 bases). V was pared by 6 bases and J by 6 bases, with 15 bases between. This CDR3 is built from 14 residues. The germline V gene has CDR1 SQVTM and CDR2 ANQGSEA.

The chain employs TRBV6-4 and TRBJ1-5; 7 bases map to TRBD1. The CDR3 runs 14 residues. The germline gives CDR1 MRHNA, CDR2 SNTAGT. V was pared by 6 bases and J by 2 bases, with 4 bases of the junction left unmatched. This CDR3 reads CASSDRAGNQPQHF. The CDR3 nucleotides read TGTGCCAGCAGCGACAGGGCGGGCAATCAGCCCCAGCATTTT.

This chain connects TRBV5-1 to TRBJ2-3, with 10 bases aligning to TRBD2. In germline, CDR1 is SGHRS, CDR2 YFSETQ. The CDR3 consists of 16 residues. V lost 0 bases to trimming and J lost 3 bases; unmatched junction nucleotides: 4. The CDR3 sequence is CASSLGSSGSTDTQYF. The CDR3, as DNA: TGCGCCAGCAGCTTGGGGTCTAGCGGGAGTACAGATACGCAGTATTTT.

V is TRBV7-2 and J is TRBJ1-5; D unresolved. This CDR3 has 15 amino acids. V was clipped by 1 base and J by 2 bases, with 9 bases between them. The germline V gene encodes CDR1 SGHTA and CDR2 FQGNSA. CDR3 sequence (DNA): TGTGCCAGCAGCTTAGGACCGTCGGGCAATCAGCCCCAGCATTTT. Residues: CASSLGPSGNQPQHF.

This clonotype occurred a few times. The chain combines TRBV4-1 with TRBJ1-3; a possible D gene is TRBD1 (6 bases). The germline gives CDR1 MGHRA, CDR2 YSYEKL. This CDR3 contains 17 residues. V was clipped by 3 bases and J by 5 bases, with 20 bases between them. The CDR3 nucleotides are TGCGCCAGCAGCCAGTTTCTACGAGGGGGGTCGAGAAACACCATATATTTT. Translating it yields CASSQFLRGGSRNTIYF.

The rearrangement joins TRBV20-1 to TRBJ2-3; maybe TRBD2 (6 bases). The CDR3 runs 14 residues. The germline V gene encodes CDR1 DFQATT and CDR2 SNEGSKA (reference sequence). The V gene lost 1 base and the J gene lost 1 base, with 9 bases spanning the gap. The DNA for the CDR3 is TGCAGTGCTAGAGCACTAGCAGGCACAGATACGCAGTATTTT. It encodes CSARALAGTDTQYF.

This clonotype was recorded a few times. The chain couples TRBV19 to TRBJ2-7; 7 bases agree with TRBD2. The V segment lost 5 bases and the J segment 3 bases; nucleotides outside the gene matches: 10. CDR1 LNHDA and CDR2 SQIVND come from the germline V gene (reference sequence). This CDR3 contains 15 residues. This chain's CDR3 is CASSEFGRQRYEQYF. In DNA form, the CDR3 reads TGTGCCAGTAGTGAATTCGGGAGGCAACGCTACGAGCAGTACTTC.

This clonotype was seen at least ten times. The chain uses TRBV4-1 and TRBJ2-1; the match to TRBD2 covers 9 bases. Per germline, CDR1 MGHRA and CDR2 YSYEKL. V trimming: 0 bases; J trimming: 4 bases; junction bases outside the gene matches: 4. The length of the CDR3 is 16 residues. In nucleotides, the CDR3 is TGCGCCAGCAGCCAAGAGACTAGCGGAATTTACAATGAGCAGTTCTTC. Protein sequence: CASSQETSGIYNEQFF.

In DNA form, the CDR3 reads TGTGCCAGCAGTTTATCGGCTAGCGGATCTACCGGGGAGCTGTTTTTT. This encodes CASSLSASGSTGELFF. J is TRBJ2-2 and V is TRBV27; the match to TRBD2 covers 7 bases. V lost 0 bases and J lost 5; bases outside the gene matches: 6. The CDR3 totals 16 residues. The germline V gene has CDR1 MNHEY and CDR2 SMNVEV (reference sequence).

This clonotype was counted between two and nine times. This chain connects TRBV7-9 to TRBJ2-7; no clear D gene. The V gene's germline CDR1 is SEHNR and CDR2 FQNEAQ (reference sequence). V was pared by 0 bases and J by 4 bases, with 10 bases between. There are 14 residues in the CDR3. The CDR3, as DNA: TGTGCCAGCAGCTTAGCTCCGGATAAGTACGAGCAGTACTTC. This gives the protein CASSLAPDKYEQYF.

This clonotype was counted between two and nine times. This sequence joins TRBV24-1 and TRBJ2-1, with a possible D match to TRBD1 (6 bases). This CDR3 region has 15 residues. V was pared by 10 bases and J by 0 bases, with 15 bases between. Germline lookup yields CDR1 KGHDR and CDR2 SFDVKD. CDR3 sequence reads: CATESGVGSYNEQFF. CDR3 bases: TGTGCCACAGAGTCAGGGGTTGGCTCCTACAATGAGCAGTTCTTC.

The table lists this clonotype with a few counts. A junction boundary mismatches the germline segment, possibly from a read error. V is TRBV29-1 and J is TRBJ2-5; D possibly uses TRBD1 or TRBD2 (5 bases each). The CDR3 is 14 residues long. In germline, CDR1 is SQVTM, CDR2 ANQGSEA. Here the CDR3 reads CSVQEGVGTETQYF. The CDR3 DNA sequence: TGCAGCGTTCAAGAAGGGGTTGGGACGGAGACCCAGTACTTC.

The gene calls are TRBV29-1 and TRBJ1-1; 8 nucleotides match TRBD1. Germline CDR1 is SQVTM and CDR2 is ANQGSEA. The CDR3 has 13 residues. The V and J ends lost 7 bases and 1 base, in that order; junction bases with no gene match: 5. CDR3: CSATGTGNTEAFF. DNA for the CDR3: TGCAGCGCAACCGGGACAGGGAACACTGAAGCTTTCTTT.

This clonotype has only a few counts. This chain links TRBV18 with TRBJ1-1; a possible D gene is TRBD1 (5 bases). The CDR3 covers 14 residues. Germline-derived CDR1 and CDR2 are KGHSH and LQKENI. The V end lost 8 bases, the J end lost 0 bases, and 13 bases lay between the germline ends. The CDR3 region is CASSPQDMNTEAFF. The CDR3 bases are TGTGCCAGCAGTCCACAGGATATGAACACTGAAGCTTTCTTT.

This sequence joins TRBV7-2 and TRBJ2-1, with D maybe TRBD2 (6 bases). In germline, CDR1 is SGHTA, CDR2 FQGNSA. CDR3 length: 15 residues. The V and J ends lost 1 base and 10 bases respectively, with 17 bases between them. The DNA for the CDR3 is TGTGCCAGCAGCTTAGAGGGAGGATTTTCCAGGGAGCAGTTCTTC. Its protein product is CASSLEGGFSREQFF.

Comment on this clonotype: A read error may be the cause here, since a much bigger clone is one base away. The V gene is TRBV7-3, the J gene TRBJ1-6; D remains unclear. Germline V gene data show CDR1 as SGHTA and CDR2 as FQGTGA. This CDR3 has 13 amino acids. CDR3 DNA: TGTACCAGCAGCTCATCGCAGGTGTCACCCCTCCACTTT. It encodes CTSSSSQVSPLHF.

Ten or more counts support this clonotype. The genes are TRBV7-2 and TRBJ2-5; TRBD2 matches 11 bases. Germline V CDR1 and CDR2: SGHTA, FQGNSA. V shed 5 bases, J shed 5 bases, and the junction held 4 bases outside the gene matches. CDR3 size: 14 residues. The CDR3 DNA is TGTGCCAGCAGCAAACTAGCGGGAGTGGAGACCCAGTACTTC. Its translation is CASSKLAGVETQYF.

This clonotype was observed a handful of times. The rearrangement links TRBV2 to TRBJ2-5, with TRBD2 identical over 11 bases. J was trimmed by 2 bases and V by 0 bases; bases with no gene match: 8. The CDR3 totals 18 residues. Germline CDR1 and CDR2: SNHLY and FYNNEI. The CDR3 sequence is CASSEAVAGGSLQETQYF. DNA for the CDR3: TGTGCCAGCAGTGAAGCGGTAGCGGGAGGGAGTCTACAAGAGACCCAGTACTTC.

This rearrangement joins TRBV12-3 or TRBV12-4 to TRBJ1-1; possibly TRBD1 for D (6 bases). Trimming removed 2 bases at V and 2 bases at J, with 9 bases between. The CDR3 length is 14 residues. In nucleotides, the CDR3 is TGTGCCAGCAGTTTAAGGGGACACAACACTGAAGCTTTCTTT. It codes for CASSLRGHNTEAFF.

The CDR3 here is CASSFSRGKGAYETQYF. In DNA, the CDR3 is TGTGCCAGCAGCTTCTCGCGGGGAAAGGGGGCTTATGAGACCCAGTACTTC. The J gene is TRBJ2-5, the V gene TRBV13, with a tentative D call TRBD1 (7 bases). The V and J ends lost 3 bases and 5 bases respectively, with 22 bases between them. The length of the CDR3 is 17 residues. Germline V gene lookup returns CDR1 PRHDT and CDR2 FYEKMQ (reference sequence).

This clonotype has more than one count but fewer than ten. The chain employs TRBV7-9 and TRBJ2-3; no clear D gene. The CDR3 has 19 amino acids. CDR1 and CDR2 from the germline V gene are SEHNR and FQNEAQ (reference sequence). V gave up 5 bases and J gave up 6 bases, with 30 bases separating them. In DNA, the CDR3 is TGTGCCAGCAGCAGACACCGACGTACTTTTGCCCCCGACGGGGATACGCAGTATTTT. Amino acid sequence: CASSRHRRTFAPDGDTQYF.

This clonotype was seen only a few times. Germline is not matched at one junction end, which may reflect a read error. The chain joins TRBV6-2 or TRBV6-3 to TRBJ1-1, with TRBD1 as a possible D gene (6 bases). CDR1 MNHEY and CDR2 SVGEGT come from the germline V gene. The CDR3 runs to 17 residues. The CDR3 region has the DNA TGTGCCAGCAGTCACTCCAGGGGATCGCTAACGAACACTGAAGCTTTCTTT. This sequence encodes CASSHSRGSLTNTEAFF.

The chain combines TRBV25-1 with TRBJ2-3; a weak D match, TRBD1 (6 bases). This CDR3 spans 16 amino acids. Germline V gene data show CDR1 as MGHDK and CDR2 as SYGVNS. Deletions cut 4 bases from V and 0 bases from J, with 14 bases between. The chain's CDR3 is CASSGRQAASTDTQYF. CDR3 bases: TGTGCCAGCAGTGGTAGACAGGCAGCTAGCACAGATACGCAGTATTTT. Full variable domain (missing parts from reference TRBV25-1 and TRBJ2-3): EADIYQTPRYLVIGTGKKITLECSQTMGHDKMYWYQQDPGMELHLIHYSYGVNSTEKGDLSSESTVSRIRTEHFPLTLESARPSHTSQYLCASSGRQAASTDTQYFGPGTRLTVL.

The V gene is TRBV7-6, the J gene TRBJ2-7; the match to TRBD2 covers 8 bases. This CDR3 is 18 amino acids long. From germline, CDR1 is SGHVS and CDR2 FNYEAQ. With V trimmed by 5 bases and J by 7 bases, 22 bases remained unmatched. Written as DNA, the CDR3 is TGTGCCAGCAGCCGCTACGGAACAGGACTAGCCTTAGGGGGGGAGCAGTACGTC. It yields the protein CASSRYGTGLALGGEQYV.

The chain joins TRBV6-6 to TRBJ2-7; the D call may be TRBD1 or TRBD2 (5 bases each). The CDR3 has 16 amino acids. The V gene's germline CDR1 is MNHNY and CDR2 SVGAGI (reference sequence). Deletions cut 7 bases from V and 7 bases from J, with 26 bases between. Written as DNA, the CDR3 is TGTGCCAGCACCCGAGGGTCAGGGACGATCGGCCGAGAGCAGTACGTC. Its protein product is CASTRGSGTIGREQYV.

In nucleotides, the CDR3 is TGTGCCAGCTCACCTTCAGGGGGTAACTCTGAAGCTTTCTTT. This encodes CASSPSGGNSEAFF. This sequence joins TRBV18 and TRBJ1-1, with TRBD1 matching 7 bases. CDR1 is KGHSH, CDR2 LQKENI, per germline. CDR3 length equals 14 residues. V was pared by 3 bases and J by 6 bases, with 7 bases of the junction left unmatched. Using reference TRBV18 and TRBJ1-1 for the parts outside the CDR3, the full variable domain is NAGVMQNPRHLVRRRGQEARLRCSPMKGHSHVYWYRQLPEEGLKFMVYLQKENIIDESGMPKERFSAEFPKEGPSILRIQQVVRGDSAAYFCASSPSGGNSEAFFGQGTRLTVV.

The rearrangement uses TRBV7-2 and TRBJ2-1; D is unresolved. Germline V CDR1 and CDR2: SGHTA, FQGNSA. Trimming shortened V by 3 bases and J by 2 bases, and 14 bases separated the two germline ends. The CDR3 runs to 16 residues. The CDR3 region is CASSLAWAATYNEQFF. The CDR3 DNA reads as TGTGCCAGCAGCTTGGCATGGGCGGCCACCTACAATGAGCAGTTCTTC.

The rearrangement uses TRBV5-6 and TRBJ2-7, with D uncertain. The length of the CDR3 is 13 residues. The germline CDR1 and CDR2 sequences are SGHDT and YYEEEE. V shed 3 bases and J shed 6 bases, with 13 bases lying between them. Written as DNA, the CDR3 is TGTGCCAGCAGCTCGCAGGTTACGCTCGAGCAGTACGTC. Its translation is CASSSQVTLEQYV.

The chain is built from TRBV7-2 and TRBJ1-2; D gene unclear. Germline values: CDR1 SGHTA, CDR2 FQGNSA. V gave up 1 base and J gave up 2 bases, with 8 bases separating them. The CDR3 consists of 14 residues. The chain's CDR3 is CASSLVVGNYGYTF. The CDR3 DNA reads TGTGCCAGCAGCTTAGTGGTGGGGAACTATGGCTACACCTTC.